The following is a TCR beta chain sequence with its context. Its matching antigen is unknown. Per germline, CDR1 SGHAT and CDR2 FQNNGV. V was clipped by 1 base and J by 10 bases; unmatched bases: 6. The CDR3 has 14 amino acids. The data were produced by immunoSEQ multiplex PCR, yet TCRdb's version contains in-frame clones alone and is incomplete. The sample shows 80,000 to 100,000 clones, 91% of them seen only once. The data originate from a study of graft-versus-host responses after intestinal transplantation. Study-wide context: Multivisceral, liver-intestinal, or isolated intestinal transplants were received by the recipients. The study gave all recipients anti-thymocyte globulin induction, then tacrolimus and steroids for approximately three years. General observations from the study: Those patients showing graft-donor T cell macrochimerism displayed high graft-versus-host to host-versus-graft clonal ratios in allografts. Declining HvG levels early post-transplant were linked to peak circulating GvH clone levels.

Material: unstimulated CD4+ T cells sorted from spleen or lymph node cells, obtained before transplant. V is TRBV11-2 and J is TRBJ2-1, with 8 positions matching TRBD2. The receptor's source is a human donor who was the organ donor for an intestinal transplant. The DNA of the CDR3 is TGTGCCAGCAGCTTAGTCGGGGGGGTTTCGGAGCAGTTCTTC. This encodes CASSLVGGVSEQFF. Looking up the rest from reference TRBV11-2 and TRBJ2-1 gives the full variable domain: EAGVAQSPRYKIIEKRQSVAFWCNPISGHATLYWYQQILGQGPKLLIQFQNNGVVDDSQLPKDRFSAERLKGVDSTLKIQPAKLEDSAVYLCASSLVGGVSEQFFGPGTRLTVL.